The 19 T cell receptor beta chains reported below all come from one sample, sequenced in a study of neurological immune-mediated disorders. From the 5' RACE reads, TCRdb called clonotypes with MiXCR, one entry per CDR3 protein. The sample holds 65,000 to 70,000 distinct CDR3 sequences, more than 3.5% seen once. The sample taken for sequencing was PBMCs. The receptors derive from a man in his forties or fifties with multiple sclerosis.

The gene calls are TRBV6-2 or TRBV6-3 and TRBJ1-5; D unclear. The CDR3 is 11 residues long. The V and J ends lost 2 bases and 12 bases respectively, with 8 bases between them. The V gene's germline CDR1 is MNHEY and CDR2 SVGEGT. In DNA form, the CDR3 reads TGTGCCAGCAGTTACGCAGGCCACCAGCATTTT. The encoded protein is CASSYAGHQHF.

This clonotype was recorded many times. In DNA form, the CDR3 reads TGCAGTGCTAAGGACCTCGGGGAGCTGTTTTTT. This sequence encodes CSAKDLGELFF. This chain uses TRBV20-1 with TRBJ2-2; D is uncertain. Trimming pared 4 bases from V and 7 bases from J, leaving 7 bases between. CDR3 length: 11 amino acids. Germline assignment: CDR1 DFQATT and CDR2 SNEGSKA (reference sequence).

Many counts were recorded for this clonotype. J is TRBJ2-7 and V is TRBV4-1; no clear D. CDR3 size: 15 residues. Trimming shortened V by 3 bases and J by 1 base, and 13 bases separated the two germline ends. Germline CDR1 MGHRA, CDR2 YSYEKL. CDR3 residues: CASSQGPSKSYEQYF. CDR3 DNA sequence: TGCGCCAGCAGCCAGGGTCCCTCGAAGTCCTACGAGCAGTACTTC.

This clonotype came up many times. The chain employs TRBV7-6 and TRBJ1-2; D unresolved. Trimming shortened V by 1 base and J by 6 bases, and 9 bases separated the two germline ends. Germline assignment: CDR1 SGHVS and CDR2 FNYEAQ. This CDR3 has 13 residues. CDR3 DNA sequence: TGTGCCAGCAGCTTAGAAGGCAGAGATGGCTACACCTTC. As protein: CASSLEGRDGYTF.

This clonotype was seen many times. The chain couples TRBV4-1 to TRBJ2-5; D is unresolved. This CDR3 is 14 amino acids long. V was cut by 2 bases and J by 2 bases, with 9 bases left in between. Germline V lookup: CDR1 MGHRA, CDR2 YSYEKL. The CDR3 nucleotides are TGCGCCAGCAGCCAAATTACTCGACAAGAGACCCAGTACTTC. It is translated as CASSQITRQETQYF.

This clonotype showed up many times. V gene TRBV20-1 combines with J gene TRBJ2-2; D is ambiguous. Germline values: CDR1 DFQATT, CDR2 SNEGSKA (reference sequence). Trimming removed 6 bases at V and 5 bases at J, with 13 bases between. The CDR3 is made up of 13 amino acids. CDR3 region: CSASARPTGELFF. DNA for the CDR3: TGCAGTGCGTCGGCCAGGCCAACCGGGGAGCTGTTTTTT.

This clonotype was seen repeatedly, ten times or more. V and J are TRBV28 and TRBJ1-4; D might be TRBD1 (5 bases). CDR1 MDHEN and CDR2 SYDVKM come from the germline V gene. Trimming took 0 bases from V and 7 from J, leaving 12 bases between them. This CDR3 comprises 15 residues. The CDR3 region has the DNA TGTGCCAGCAGTTTATGGACAGCGACGGGTGAAAAACTGTTTTTT. Translated: CASSLWTATGEKLFF.

This clonotype was found many times. The rearrangement joins TRBV20-1 to TRBJ2-7; 11 bases agree with TRBD2. V dropped 6 bases and J dropped 3; count of bases not matched to a gene: 7. CDR3 length: 14 residues. Germline V gene sequence: CDR1 DFQATT, CDR2 SNEGSKA (reference sequence). In nucleotides, the CDR3 is TGCAGTGCGTACACGCTAGCGGGGGGCTACGAGCAGTACTTC. Its protein is CSAYTLAGGYEQYF.

At least ten counts were recorded for this clonotype. V usage is TRBV11-2 and J usage is TRBJ2-7; D is tentatively TRBD1 or TRBD2 (7 bases each). The CDR3 has 14 residues. The germline gives CDR1 SGHAT, CDR2 FQNNGV. The ends were cut back, 5 bases at V and 5 bases at J, with 16 bases in the middle. The CDR3 DNA is TGTGCCAGCAGCGGGGAGGGGGCTCTCGACGAGCAGTACGTC. Its translation: CASSGEGALDEQYV.

The sample holds many counts of this clonotype. The chain links TRBV10-2 to TRBJ2-2; 10 positions match TRBD2. Germline lookup yields CDR1 WSHSY and CDR2 SAAADI. V gave up 6 bases and J gave up 2 bases; unmatched junction bases: 6. The CDR3 covers 16 residues. CDR3 amino acids: CASRLSGGENTGELFF. The CDR3 DNA is TGCGCCAGCAGACTCAGCGGGGGGGAAAACACCGGGGAGCTGTTTTTT.

The sample holds many counts of this clonotype. J is TRBJ2-3 and V is TRBV5-1; unclear D gene. V was clipped by 4 bases and J by 4 bases, with 10 bases between them. The CDR3 is 13 residues long. The germline V gene has CDR1 SGHRS and CDR2 YFSETQ. The CDR3 nucleotides read TGCGCCAGCAGCCCCTGGGTGGCAGATACGCAGTATTTT. This gives the protein CASSPWVADTQYF.

This clonotype was seen at least ten times. The rearrangement joins TRBV4-1 to TRBJ2-7; 8 nucleotides line up with TRBD1. The CDR3 is 15 residues long. Per the germline V gene, CDR1 is MGHRA and CDR2 is YSYEKL. V gave up 4 bases and J gave up 3 bases; unmatched junction bases: 8. CDR3 coding DNA: TGCGCCAGCAGCCTCGGACAGGGAGGCGTCTACGAGCAGTACTTC. It codes for CASSLGQGGVYEQYF.

At least ten counts were recorded for this clonotype. The V and J genes are TRBV20-1 and TRBJ1-1; TRBD1 might be the D (5 bases). CDR1 is DFQATT, CDR2 SNEGSKA, per germline (reference sequence). This CDR3 is built from 14 residues. V was trimmed by 8 bases and J by 1 base, leaving 17 bases between them. The DNA for the CDR3 is TGCAGTTCAAGTCGGTGGAGGGGGAACACTGAAGCTTTCTTT. Protein: CSSSRWRGNTEAFF.

This clonotype turned up a few times. The rearrangement uses TRBV7-2 and TRBJ2-1, with 7 bases aligning to TRBD1. The CDR3 has 15 residues. Germline CDR1 reads SGHTA; CDR2 reads FQGNSA. Trimming cost V 6 bases and J 4 bases; bases outside gene matches: 9. As DNA, the CDR3 is TGTGCCAGCAGACACTCCGGGACAGCGTACAATGAGCAGTTCTTC. Translating gives CASRHSGTAYNEQFF.

This clonotype was found a few times. The chain employs TRBV20-1 and TRBJ2-5; the D call may be TRBD1 or TRBD2 (7 bases each). The CDR3 totals 15 residues. Germline CDR1 is DFQATT and CDR2 is SNEGSKA (reference sequence). Trimming removed 1 base at V and 5 bases at J, with 17 bases between. The chain's CDR3 is CSARARTGLGETQYF. CDR3 nucleotides: TGCAGTGCTAGAGCCAGGACAGGACTAGGGGAGACCCAGTACTTC.

This clonotype was detected ten times or more. The chain links TRBV20-1 to TRBJ2-1; the D call may be TRBD1 or TRBD2 (5 bases each). V was cut by 6 bases and J by 3 bases, with 12 bases left in between. The CDR3 is made up of 13 amino acids. Germline CDR1 DFQATT, CDR2 SNEGSKA (reference sequence). The CDR3 DNA follows: TGCAGTGCCACGGGGCGGCTCTACAATGAGCAGTTCTTC. It specifies CSATGRLYNEQFF.

The sample holds many counts of this clonotype. This rearrangement joins TRBV11-3 to TRBJ2-1; 10 bases map to TRBD1. The CDR3 contains 16 residues. Trimming cost V 5 bases and J 7 bases; bases outside gene matches: 11. The V gene's germline CDR1 is SGHNT and CDR2 YENEEA. CDR3 region: CASSKTGTGDQNEQFF. The DNA for the CDR3 is TGTGCCAGCAGCAAAACCGGGACAGGGGATCAAAATGAGCAGTTCTTC.

This clonotype was seen at least ten times. The J gene is TRBJ1-3, the V gene TRBV12-3 or TRBV12-4; 9 nucleotides agree with TRBD1. With V trimmed by 5 bases and J by 3 bases, 8 bases remained unmatched. CDR3 length: 16 amino acids. CDR3 sequence reads: CASSTTGGGFGNTIYF. CDR3 DNA: TGTGCCAGCAGTACCACAGGGGGCGGATTTGGAAACACCATATATTTT.

At least ten counts were recorded for this clonotype. The chain carries TRBV5-1 and TRBJ2-1; 12 nucleotides match TRBD2. Germline values: CDR1 SGHRS, CDR2 YFSETQ. Trimming at V came to 4 bases and at J to 0 bases, leaving 11 bases not matched to a gene. This CDR3 spans 19 amino acids. The CDR3 nucleotides read TGCGCCAGCAGCACTGGGACTAGCGGGTCCAAACTCTCCTACAATGAGCAGTTCTTC. Its protein product is CASSTGTSGSKLSYNEQFF.